This T cell receptor (beta chain) was profiled in a study of blood T cell repertoires in COVID-19. Study summary: Sample material is recorded as cDNA or gDNA derived from T cells, B-cell-depleted T cells, or PBMCs.

Regarding this clone: Distinct nucleotide sequences in the sample also encode this CDR3.

Adults between about 18 and 89 years of age took part from approximately 24 US areas. The V end lost 0 bases, the J end lost 1 base, and 3 bases lay between the germline ends. The CDR3 runs 13 residues. CDR1 is LGHNA and CDR2 is YSLEER in the germline V gene. Assay: immunoSEQ multiplex PCR; the TCRdb copy retains only in-frame clones and omits some. In the table there are nearly 250,000 clones, about 84% of which are singletons. The TCR sequence derives from a woman between 45 and 65 years old who had recovered from COVID-19. The sample consisted of PBMCs or T cells enriched from blood (not recorded which). The chain uses TRBV4-3 and TRBJ1-1; D call uncertain. Written as DNA, the CDR3 is TGCGCCAGCAGCCAAGATCGGAACACTGAAGCTTTCTTT. Encoded protein: CASSQDRNTEAFF.